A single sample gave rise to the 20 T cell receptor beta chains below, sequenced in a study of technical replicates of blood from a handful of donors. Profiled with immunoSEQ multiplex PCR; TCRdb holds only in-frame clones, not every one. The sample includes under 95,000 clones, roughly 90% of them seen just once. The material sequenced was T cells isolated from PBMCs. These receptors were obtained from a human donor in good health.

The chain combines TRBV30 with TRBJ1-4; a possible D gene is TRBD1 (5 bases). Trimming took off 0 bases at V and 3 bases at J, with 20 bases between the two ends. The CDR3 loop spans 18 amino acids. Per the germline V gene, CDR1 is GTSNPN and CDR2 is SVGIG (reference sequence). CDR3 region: CAWSVRRAGRLSNEKLFF. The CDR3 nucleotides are TGTGCCTGGAGTGTAAGGAGGGCGGGACGGCTTTCTAATGAAAAACTGTTTTTT.

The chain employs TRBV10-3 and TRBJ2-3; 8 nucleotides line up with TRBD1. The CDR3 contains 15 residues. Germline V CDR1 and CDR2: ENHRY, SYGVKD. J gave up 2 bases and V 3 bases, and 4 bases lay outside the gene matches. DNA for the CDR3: TGTGCCATCAGTGATGACAGGGGTTCCACAGATACGCAGTATTTT. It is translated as CAISDDRGSTDTQYF.

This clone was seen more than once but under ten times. DNA for the CDR3: TGTGCCAGCAGCTTACAGGGTGGCACTGAAGCTTTCTTT. Translated: CASSLQGGTEAFF. The rearrangement joins TRBV7-2 to TRBJ1-1, with a possible D match to TRBD1 (5 bases). V lost 2 bases to trimming and J lost 4 bases, with 8 bases between them. CDR3 length: 13 amino acids. Germline CDR1 reads SGHTA; CDR2 reads FQGNSA.

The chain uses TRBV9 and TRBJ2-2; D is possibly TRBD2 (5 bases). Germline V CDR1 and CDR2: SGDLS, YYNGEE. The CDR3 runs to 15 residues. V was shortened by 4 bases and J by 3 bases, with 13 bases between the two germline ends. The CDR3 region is CASSSPGSYTGELFF. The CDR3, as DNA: TGTGCCAGCAGCAGCCCGGGGAGCTACACCGGGGAGCTGTTTTTT.

For the CDR3, the DNA is TGTGCCAGCAGCGTATCTAGCGGAGGCACAGATACGCAGTATTTT. It specifies CASSVSSGGTDTQYF. The chain carries TRBV9 and TRBJ2-3, with 7 bases lining up with TRBD2. This CDR3 comprises 15 residues. V lost 1 base to trimming and J lost 1 base; unmatched junction nucleotides: 3. Per the germline V gene, CDR1 is SGDLS and CDR2 is YYNGEE.

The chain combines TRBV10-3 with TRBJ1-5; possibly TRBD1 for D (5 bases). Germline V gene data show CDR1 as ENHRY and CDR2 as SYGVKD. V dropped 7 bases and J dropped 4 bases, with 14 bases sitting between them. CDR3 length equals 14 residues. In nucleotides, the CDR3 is TGTGCCATCATTCCGGGACTTCCTAATCAGCCCCAGCATTTT. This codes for CAIIPGLPNQPQHF.

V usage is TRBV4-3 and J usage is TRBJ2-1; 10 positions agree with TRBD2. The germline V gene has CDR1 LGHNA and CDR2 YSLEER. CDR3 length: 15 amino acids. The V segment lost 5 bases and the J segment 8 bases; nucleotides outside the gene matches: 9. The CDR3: CASSFSGRRGDEQFF. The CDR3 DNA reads TGCGCCAGCAGCTTTAGCGGGAGGAGAGGCGATGAGCAGTTCTTC.

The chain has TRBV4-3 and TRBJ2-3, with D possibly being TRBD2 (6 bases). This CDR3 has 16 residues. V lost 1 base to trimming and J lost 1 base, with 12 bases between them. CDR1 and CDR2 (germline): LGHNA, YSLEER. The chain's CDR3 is CASSQVYGGGTDTQYF. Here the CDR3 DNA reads TGCGCCAGCAGCCAAGTTTACGGGGGAGGCACAGATACGCAGTATTTT.

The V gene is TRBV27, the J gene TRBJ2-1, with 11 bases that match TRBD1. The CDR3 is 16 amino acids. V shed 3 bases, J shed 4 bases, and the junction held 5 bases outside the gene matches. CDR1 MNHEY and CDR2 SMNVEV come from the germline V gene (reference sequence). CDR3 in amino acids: CASSFYGTGGYNEQFF. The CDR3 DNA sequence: TGTGCCAGCAGTTTCTATGGGACAGGGGGATACAATGAGCAGTTCTTC.

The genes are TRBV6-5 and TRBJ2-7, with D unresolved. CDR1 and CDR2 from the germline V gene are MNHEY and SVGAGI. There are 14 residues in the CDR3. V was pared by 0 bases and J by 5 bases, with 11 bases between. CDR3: CASSYSRVGHEQYF. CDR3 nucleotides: TGTGCCAGCAGTTACTCTCGGGTAGGCCACGAGCAGTACTTC.

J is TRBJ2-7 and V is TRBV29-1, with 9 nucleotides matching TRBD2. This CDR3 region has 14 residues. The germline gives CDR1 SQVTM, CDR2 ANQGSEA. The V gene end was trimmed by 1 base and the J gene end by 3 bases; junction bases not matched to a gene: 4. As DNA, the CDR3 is TGCAGCGTTGAAGGAGCGGGAGGTGGCTACGAGCAGTACTTC. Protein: CSVEGAGGGYEQYF.

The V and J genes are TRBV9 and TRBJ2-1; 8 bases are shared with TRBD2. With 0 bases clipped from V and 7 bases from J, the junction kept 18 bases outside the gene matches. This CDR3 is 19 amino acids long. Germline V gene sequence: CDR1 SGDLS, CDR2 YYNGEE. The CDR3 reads CASSVEGVGSSGRLNEQFF. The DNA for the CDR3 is TGTGCCAGCAGCGTAGAGGGAGTCGGGTCCAGCGGGAGATTAAATGAGCAGTTCTTC.

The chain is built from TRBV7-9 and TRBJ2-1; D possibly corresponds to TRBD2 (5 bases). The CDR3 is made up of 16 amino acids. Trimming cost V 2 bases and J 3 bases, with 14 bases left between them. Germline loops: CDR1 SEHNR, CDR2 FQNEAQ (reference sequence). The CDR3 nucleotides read TGTGCCAGCAGCTTAAAGGGCAGAGGGCTCTACAATGAGCAGTTCTTC. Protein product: CASSLKGRGLYNEQFF. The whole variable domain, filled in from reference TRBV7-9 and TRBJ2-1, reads DTGVSQNPRHKITKRGQNVTFRCDPISEHNRLYWYRQTLGQGPEFLTYFQNEAQLEKSRLLSDRFSAERPKGSFSTLEIQRTEQGDSAMYLCASSLKGRGLYNEQFFGPGTRLTVL.

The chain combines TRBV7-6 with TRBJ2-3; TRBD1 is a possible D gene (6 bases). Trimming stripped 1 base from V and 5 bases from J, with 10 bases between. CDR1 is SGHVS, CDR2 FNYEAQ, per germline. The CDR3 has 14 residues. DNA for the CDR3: TGTGCCAGCAGCTTAGGCCAGGGGATAGATACGCAGTATTTT. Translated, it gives CASSLGQGIDTQYF.

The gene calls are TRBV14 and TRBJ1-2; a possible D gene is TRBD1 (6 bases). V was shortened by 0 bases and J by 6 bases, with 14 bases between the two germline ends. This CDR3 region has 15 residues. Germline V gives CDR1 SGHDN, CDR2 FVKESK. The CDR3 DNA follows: TGTGCCAGCAGCCAAGATATGGTCAGGGGTGATGGCTACACCTTC. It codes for CASSQDMVRGDGYTF.

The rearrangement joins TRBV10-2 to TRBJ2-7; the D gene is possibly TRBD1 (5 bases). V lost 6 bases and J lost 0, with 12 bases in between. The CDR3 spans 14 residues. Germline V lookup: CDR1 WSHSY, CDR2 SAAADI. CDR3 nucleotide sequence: TGCGCCAGCAGCCAGACAGCGAGCTCCTACGAGCAGTACTTC. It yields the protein CASSQTASSYEQYF.

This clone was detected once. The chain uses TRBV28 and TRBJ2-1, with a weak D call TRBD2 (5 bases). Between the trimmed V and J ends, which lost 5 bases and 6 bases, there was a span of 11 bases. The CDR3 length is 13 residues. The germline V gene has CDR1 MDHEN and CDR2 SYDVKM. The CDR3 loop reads CASSRNSVNEQFF. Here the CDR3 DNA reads TGTGCCAGCAGTCGAAATAGCGTCAATGAGCAGTTCTTC.

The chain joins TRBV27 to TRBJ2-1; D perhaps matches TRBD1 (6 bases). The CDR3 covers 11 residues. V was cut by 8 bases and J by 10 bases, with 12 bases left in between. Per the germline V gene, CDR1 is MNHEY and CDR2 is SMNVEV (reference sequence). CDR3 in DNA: TGTGCCAGCGTGGGGGCAACCGAGCAGTTCTTC. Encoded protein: CASVGATEQFF.

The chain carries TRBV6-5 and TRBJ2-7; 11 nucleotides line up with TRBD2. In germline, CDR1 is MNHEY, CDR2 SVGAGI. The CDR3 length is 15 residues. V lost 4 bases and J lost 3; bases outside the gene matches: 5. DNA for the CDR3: TGTGCCAGCAGTTCCCTAGCGGGAGGAATCTACGAGCAGTACTTC. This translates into CASSSLAGGIYEQYF.

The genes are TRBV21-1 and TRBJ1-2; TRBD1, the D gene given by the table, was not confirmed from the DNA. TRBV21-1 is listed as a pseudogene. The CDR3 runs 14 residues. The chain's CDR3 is CASSKEQGARGYTF. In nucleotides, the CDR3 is TGTGCCAGCAGCAAAGAACAGGGGGCCAGGGGCTACACCTTC.